Given below is one T cell receptor beta chain in context. Antigen specificity is unknown. This entry comes from a study of CD8 T cells in Susac syndrome. Whole-study results and caveats: By the study's own acknowledgment, its TCR sequencing and HLA analysis included relatively few individuals.

Germline CDR1 is GTSNPN and CDR2 is SVGIG (reference sequence). Trimming left V 3 bases short and J 2 bases short, with 4 bases between. The CDR3 extends over 11 amino acids. When the RNA was reverse transcribed, random hexamers were used with an input of roughly 0.45 to 1 ug. TCRdb re-derived calls from the immunoSEQ multiplex PCR reads in MiXCR, one entry per CDR3 protein. The data contain about 130,000 distinct CDR3 sequences, around 96% of them singletons. The chain is built from TRBV30 and TRBJ2-5, with unresolved D. The sequenced sample consisted of CD4+ T cells from PBMCs. The TCR was taken from a human donor in good health. The CDR3, as DNA: TGTGCCTGGAGCAGACAAGAGACCCAGTACTTC. Translation: CAWSRQETQYF.